This T cell receptor beta chain appears in the sequencing data of a study of cytomegalovirus exposure and HLA in healthy donors. V was shortened by 6 bases and J by 10 bases, with 10 bases between the two germline ends. The CDR3 consists of 11 residues. CDR1 is SQVTM, CDR2 ANQGSEA, per germline. The protocol was immunoSEQ multiplex PCR, while the TCRdb copy is restricted to in-frame clones and leaves out a portion. The data show more than 65,000 clones, with more than 85% seen just once and roughly 0.74% held by the top ten. The sample comprised PBMCs. The chain uses TRBV29-1 and TRBJ1-6; D is undetermined. This receptor was identified in a man between 18 and 29 years old in good health and CMV-seronegative. CDR3 bases: TGCAGCGTGGTTTTGCAGTCACCCCTCCACTTT. Translating gives CSVVLQSPLHF.